This T cell receptor beta chain derives from a study of T cell repertoires in cytomegalovirus infection. This clonotype was detected many times. MiXCR was run by TCRdb on the reads, yielding one entry per CDR3 protein. In the table there are around 330,000 distinct CDR3 sequences, 17% of which are singletons. V gave up 5 bases and J gave up 6 bases, with 9 bases separating them. Germline V gene lookup returns CDR1 SGHTA and CDR2 FQGNSA. This CDR3 is 12 amino acids long. The chain recombines TRBV7-2 with TRBJ2-3, with TRBD2 as a possible D gene (5 bases). This sequence originates from a human donor in good health (CMV status not recorded). Some clones in this sample may be carry-over from other donors' samples. Sequencing used PBMCs. The CDR3 DNA is TGTGCCAGCAGCGTCCCGGGGGATACGCAGTATTTT. This encodes CASSVPGDTQYF.